In its sample, the clone carrying this T cell receptor beta chain was seen many times. These data originate in a study of T cells in Graves' hyperthyroidism and ophthalmopathy. Template material for amplifying TCR beta CDR3 regions consisted of RNA transcripts. The HTBI set primed first-round TCR CDR3 RT-PCR. TCRdb recomputed calls from the multiplex PCR reads with MiXCR, one row per CDR3 protein. Of some 570,000 distinct CDR3 sequences listed, roughly 15% were seen once; the top ten hold 17%. The authors obtained PBMCs from roughly 10 ml of fresh peripheral blood. The sequencing sample was made of blood. The sequence derives from a woman aged 18-30 years with Graves' ophthalmopathy.

The CDR3 sequence is CASSFRGITEAFF. The CDR3 coding sequence is TGTGCCAGCAGTTTCCGGGGGATCACTGAAGCTTTCTTT. This sequence joins TRBV28 and TRBJ1-1; D possibly corresponds to TRBD1 (5 bases). The CDR3 is 13 residues long. Trimming pared 3 bases from V and 4 bases from J, leaving 9 bases between. Germline V lookup: CDR1 MDHEN, CDR2 SYDVKM.